A single sample gave rise to the 3 T cell receptor beta chains below, sequenced in a study of neurological immune-mediated disorders. MiXCR, run by TCRdb on the 5' RACE reads, gives a single entry per CDR3 protein. The sample has 50,000 to 60,000 distinct CDR3 sequences, about 4% seen once; the top ten hold around 2%. The specimen sequenced was CD4+ T cells from blood. These receptors originate from a woman aged 40-49 years with multiple sclerosis.

In this sample, this clonotype turned up many times. The chain recombines TRBV9 with TRBJ1-2, with TRBD1 matching 7 bases. Germline V gene data show CDR1 as SGDLS and CDR2 as YYNGEE. There are 14 residues in the CDR3. The trim removed 0 bases at V and 8 bases at J, leaving 7 bases unmatched. The CDR3 coding sequence is TGTGCCAGCAGCGTAGATACAGGGGTTCACGGCTACACCTTC. It codes for CASSVDTGVHGYTF.

This clonotype was picked up many times. This sequence joins TRBV11-3 and TRBJ2-1; TRBD2 agrees at 16 bases. Germline CDR1 reads SGHNT; CDR2 reads YENEEA. This CDR3 has 17 amino acids. V shed 3 bases, J shed 6 bases, and the junction held 5 bases outside the gene matches. CDR3: CASSLGLAGGSRNEQFF. For the CDR3, the DNA is TGTGCCAGCAGCTTGGGACTAGCGGGGGGGAGCCGCAATGAGCAGTTCTTC.

At least ten counts were recorded for this clonotype. The chain employs TRBV6-5 and TRBJ2-2; 7 positions agree with TRBD2. Trimming took 8 bases from V and 0 from J; bases not matched to a gene: 6. Germline-derived CDR1 and CDR2 are MNHEY and SVGAGI. The CDR3 loop spans 15 amino acids. The CDR3 loop is CASVSGLPNTGELFF. The CDR3, as DNA: TGTGCCAGCGTATCGGGACTACCGAACACCGGGGAGCTGTTTTTT.